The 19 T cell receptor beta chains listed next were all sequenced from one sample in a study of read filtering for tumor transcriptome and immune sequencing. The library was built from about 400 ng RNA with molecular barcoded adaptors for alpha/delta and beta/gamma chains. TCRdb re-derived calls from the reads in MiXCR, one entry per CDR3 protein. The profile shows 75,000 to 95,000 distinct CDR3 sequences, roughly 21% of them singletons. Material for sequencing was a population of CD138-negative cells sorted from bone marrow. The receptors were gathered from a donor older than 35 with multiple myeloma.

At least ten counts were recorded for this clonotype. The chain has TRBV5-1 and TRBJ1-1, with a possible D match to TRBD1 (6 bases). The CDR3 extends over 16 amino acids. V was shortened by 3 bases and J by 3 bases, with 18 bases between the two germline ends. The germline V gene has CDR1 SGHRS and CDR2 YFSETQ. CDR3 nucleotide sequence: TGCGCCAGCAGCTCCTCCTTGGGGGGCTCGGACACTGAAGCTTTCTTT. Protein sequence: CASSSSLGGSDTEAFF.

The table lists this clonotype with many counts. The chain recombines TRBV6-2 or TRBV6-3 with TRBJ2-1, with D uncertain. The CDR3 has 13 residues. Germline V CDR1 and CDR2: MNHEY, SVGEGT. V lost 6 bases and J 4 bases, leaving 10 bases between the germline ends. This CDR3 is CASRRPEYNEQFF. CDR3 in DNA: TGTGCCAGCAGAAGACCAGAATACAATGAGCAGTTCTTC.

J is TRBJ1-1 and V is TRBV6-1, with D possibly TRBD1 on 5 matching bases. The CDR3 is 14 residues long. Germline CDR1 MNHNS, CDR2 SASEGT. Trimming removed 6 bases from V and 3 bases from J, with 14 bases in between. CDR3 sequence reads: CASSGDRRYTEAFF. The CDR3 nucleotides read TGTGCCAGCAGCGGTGACAGACGATACACTGAAGCTTTCTTT.

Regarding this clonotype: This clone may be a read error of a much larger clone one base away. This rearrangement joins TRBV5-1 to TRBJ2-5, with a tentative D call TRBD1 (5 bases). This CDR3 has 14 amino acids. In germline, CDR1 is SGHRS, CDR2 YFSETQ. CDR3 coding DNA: TGCGTCAGCAGCTTTGGGGCCCTGGGGGAGACCCAGTACTTC. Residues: CVSSFGALGETQYF.

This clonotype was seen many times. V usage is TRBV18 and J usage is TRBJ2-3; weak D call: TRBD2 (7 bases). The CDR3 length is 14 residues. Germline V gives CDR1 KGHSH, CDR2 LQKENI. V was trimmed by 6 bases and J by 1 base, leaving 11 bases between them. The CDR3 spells CASSGGGGTDTQYF. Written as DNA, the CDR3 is TGTGCCAGCTCTGGGGGGGGCGGCACAGATACGCAGTATTTT. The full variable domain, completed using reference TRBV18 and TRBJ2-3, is NAGVMQNPRHLVRRRGQEARLRCSPMKGHSHVYWYRQLPEEGLKFMVYLQKENIIDESGMPKERFSAEFPKEGPSILRIQQVVRGDSAAYFCASSGGGGTDTQYFGPGTRLTVL.

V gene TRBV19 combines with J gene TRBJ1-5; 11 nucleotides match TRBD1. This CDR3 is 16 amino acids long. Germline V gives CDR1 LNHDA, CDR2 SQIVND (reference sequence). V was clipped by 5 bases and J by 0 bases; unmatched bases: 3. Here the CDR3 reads CASSRDRGYSNQPQHF. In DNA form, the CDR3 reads TGTGCCAGTAGTCGGGACAGGGGGTATAGCAATCAGCCCCAGCATTTT.

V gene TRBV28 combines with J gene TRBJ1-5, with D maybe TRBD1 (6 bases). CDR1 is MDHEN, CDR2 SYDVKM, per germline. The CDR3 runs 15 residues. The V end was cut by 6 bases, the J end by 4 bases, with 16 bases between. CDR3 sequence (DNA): TGTGCCAGCAGCCTCCCGACAGGCATGAATCAGCCCCAGCATTTT. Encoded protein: CASSLPTGMNQPQHF.

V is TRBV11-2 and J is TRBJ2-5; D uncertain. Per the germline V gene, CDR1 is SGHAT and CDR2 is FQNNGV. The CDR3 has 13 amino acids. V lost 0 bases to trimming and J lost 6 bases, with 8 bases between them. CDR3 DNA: TGTGCCAGCAGCTTAGATCTGGTGCAGACCCAGTACTTC. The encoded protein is CASSLDLVQTQYF.

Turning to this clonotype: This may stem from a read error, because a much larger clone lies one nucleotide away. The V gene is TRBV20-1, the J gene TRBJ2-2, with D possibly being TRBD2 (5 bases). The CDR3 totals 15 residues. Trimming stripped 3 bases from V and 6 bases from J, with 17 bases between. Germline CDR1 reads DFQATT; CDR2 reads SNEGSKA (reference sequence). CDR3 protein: CSARTNLLGAGELFF. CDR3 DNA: TGCAGTGCTAGGACTAACTTACTTGGCGCCGGGGAGCTGTTTTTT.

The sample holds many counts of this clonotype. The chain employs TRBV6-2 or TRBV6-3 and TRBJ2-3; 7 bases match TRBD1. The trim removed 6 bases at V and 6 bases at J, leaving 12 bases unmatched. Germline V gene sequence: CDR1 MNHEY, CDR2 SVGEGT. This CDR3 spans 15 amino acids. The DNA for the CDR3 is TGTGCCAGCAGCCGGGGACAGTGGGGCGAGGATACGCAGTATTTT. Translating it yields CASSRGQWGEDTQYF.

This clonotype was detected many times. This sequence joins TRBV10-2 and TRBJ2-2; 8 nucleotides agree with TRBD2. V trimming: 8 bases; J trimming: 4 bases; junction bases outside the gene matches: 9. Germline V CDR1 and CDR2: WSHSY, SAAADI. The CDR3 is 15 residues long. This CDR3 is CASHNGGAGTGELFF. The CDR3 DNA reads TGCGCCAGCCATAACGGGGGGGCAGGCACCGGGGAGCTGTTTTTT.

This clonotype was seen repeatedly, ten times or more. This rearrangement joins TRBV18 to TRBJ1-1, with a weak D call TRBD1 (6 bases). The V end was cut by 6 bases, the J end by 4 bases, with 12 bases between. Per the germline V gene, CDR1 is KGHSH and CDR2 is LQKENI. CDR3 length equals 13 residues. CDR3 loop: CASSSEGVTEAFF. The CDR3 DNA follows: TGTGCCAGCTCCTCGGAGGGGGTCACTGAAGCTTTCTTT.

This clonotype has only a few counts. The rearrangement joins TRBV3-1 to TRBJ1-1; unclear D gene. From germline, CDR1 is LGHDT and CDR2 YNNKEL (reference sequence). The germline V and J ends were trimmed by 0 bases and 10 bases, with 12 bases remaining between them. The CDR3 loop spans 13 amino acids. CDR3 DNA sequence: TGTGCCAGCAGCCAAGACCCTCAGAGAGGAGCTTTCTTT. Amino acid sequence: CASSQDPQRGAFF.

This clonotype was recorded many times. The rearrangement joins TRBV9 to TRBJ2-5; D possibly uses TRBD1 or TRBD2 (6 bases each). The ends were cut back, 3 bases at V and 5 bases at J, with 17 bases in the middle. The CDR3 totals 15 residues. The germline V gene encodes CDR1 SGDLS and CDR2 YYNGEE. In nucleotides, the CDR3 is TGTGCCAGCAGCGGTGCCTCGGGGGCGGGGGAGACCCAGTACTTC. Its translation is CASSGASGAGETQYF.

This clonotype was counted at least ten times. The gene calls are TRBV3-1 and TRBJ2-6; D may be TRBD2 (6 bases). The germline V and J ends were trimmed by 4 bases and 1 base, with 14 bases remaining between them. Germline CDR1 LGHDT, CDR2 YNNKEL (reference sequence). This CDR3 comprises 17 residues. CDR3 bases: TGTGCCAGCAGCCCACGGGGGATCATGTCTGGGGCCAACGTCCTGACTTTC. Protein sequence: CASSPRGIMSGANVLTF.

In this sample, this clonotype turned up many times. The CDR3 DNA follows: TGTGCCAGCAGTGACCTGACAGGCCGAAATTCACCCCTCCACTTT. This translates into CASSDLTGRNSPLHF. The V and J genes are TRBV6-1 and TRBJ1-6; a weak D match, TRBD1 (6 bases). The length of the CDR3 is 15 residues. Deletions cut 3 bases from V and 7 bases from J, with 13 bases between. Germline-derived CDR1 and CDR2 are MNHNS and SASEGT.

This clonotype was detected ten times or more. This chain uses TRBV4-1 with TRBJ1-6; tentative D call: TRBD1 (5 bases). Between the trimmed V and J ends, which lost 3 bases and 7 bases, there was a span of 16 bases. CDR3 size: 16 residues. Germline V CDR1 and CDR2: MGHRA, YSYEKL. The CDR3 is CASSQGRDARNSPLHF. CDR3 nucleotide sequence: TGCGCCAGCAGCCAGGGCCGGGACGCTAGAAATTCACCCCTCCACTTT.

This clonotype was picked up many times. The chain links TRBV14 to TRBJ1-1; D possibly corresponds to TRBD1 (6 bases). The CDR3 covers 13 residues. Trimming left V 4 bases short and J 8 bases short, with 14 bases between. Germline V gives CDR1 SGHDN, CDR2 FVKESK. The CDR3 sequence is CASSRVQGFEAFF. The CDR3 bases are TGTGCCAGCAGCCGAGTACAGGGTTTCGAAGCTTTCTTT.

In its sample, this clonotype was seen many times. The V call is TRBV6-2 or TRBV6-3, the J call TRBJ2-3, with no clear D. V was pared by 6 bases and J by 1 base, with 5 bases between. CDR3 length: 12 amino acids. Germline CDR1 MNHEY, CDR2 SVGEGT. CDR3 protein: CASSPRTDTQYF. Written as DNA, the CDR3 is TGTGCCAGCAGCCCACGCACAGATACGCAGTATTTT.